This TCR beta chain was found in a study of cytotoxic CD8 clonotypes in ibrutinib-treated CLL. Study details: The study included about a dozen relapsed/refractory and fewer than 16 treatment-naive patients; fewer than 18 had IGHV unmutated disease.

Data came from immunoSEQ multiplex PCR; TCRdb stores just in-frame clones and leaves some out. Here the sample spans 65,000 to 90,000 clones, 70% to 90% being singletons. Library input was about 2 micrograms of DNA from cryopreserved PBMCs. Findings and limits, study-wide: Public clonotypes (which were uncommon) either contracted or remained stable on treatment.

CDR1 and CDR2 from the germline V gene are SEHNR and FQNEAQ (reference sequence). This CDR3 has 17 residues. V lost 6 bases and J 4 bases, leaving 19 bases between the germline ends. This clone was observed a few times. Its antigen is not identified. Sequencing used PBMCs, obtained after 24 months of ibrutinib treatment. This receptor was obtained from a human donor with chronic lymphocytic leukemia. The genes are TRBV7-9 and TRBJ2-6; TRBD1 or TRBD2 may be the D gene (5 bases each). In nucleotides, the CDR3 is TGTGCCAGCAGTTCCGGGGCCTTCTTAAAGGGGGCCAACGTCCTGACTTTC. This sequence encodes CASSSGAFLKGANVLTF.